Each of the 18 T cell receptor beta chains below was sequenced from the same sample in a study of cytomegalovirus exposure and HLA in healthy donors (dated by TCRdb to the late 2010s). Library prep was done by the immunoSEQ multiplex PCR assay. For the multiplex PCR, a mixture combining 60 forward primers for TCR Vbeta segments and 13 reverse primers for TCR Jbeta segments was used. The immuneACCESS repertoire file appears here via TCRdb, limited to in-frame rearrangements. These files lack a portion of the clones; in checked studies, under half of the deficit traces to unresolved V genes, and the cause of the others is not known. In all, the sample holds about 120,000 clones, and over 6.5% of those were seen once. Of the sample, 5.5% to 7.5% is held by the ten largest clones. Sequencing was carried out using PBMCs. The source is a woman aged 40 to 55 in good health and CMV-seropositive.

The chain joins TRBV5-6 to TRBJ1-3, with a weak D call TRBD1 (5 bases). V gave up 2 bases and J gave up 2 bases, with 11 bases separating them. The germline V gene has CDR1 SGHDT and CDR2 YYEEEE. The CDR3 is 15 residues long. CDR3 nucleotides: TGTGCCAGCAGCTTCCCCCCAGGGCCTGGAAACACCATATATTTT. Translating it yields CASSFPPGPGNTIYF.

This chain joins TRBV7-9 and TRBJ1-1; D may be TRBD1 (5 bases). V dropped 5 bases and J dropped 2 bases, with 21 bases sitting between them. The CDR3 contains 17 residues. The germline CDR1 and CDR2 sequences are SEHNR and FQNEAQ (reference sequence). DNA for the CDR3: TGTGCCAGCAGCGTGAGGAGGGGCTCAAGAGGAAACACTGAAGCTTTCTTT. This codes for CASSVRRGSRGNTEAFF. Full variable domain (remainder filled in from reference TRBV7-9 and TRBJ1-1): DTGVSQNPRHKITKRGQNVTFRCDPISEHNRLYWYRQTLGQGPEFLTYFQNEAQLEKSRLLSDRFSAERPKGSFSTLEIQRTEQGDSAMYLCASSVRRGSRGNTEAFFGQGTRLTVV.

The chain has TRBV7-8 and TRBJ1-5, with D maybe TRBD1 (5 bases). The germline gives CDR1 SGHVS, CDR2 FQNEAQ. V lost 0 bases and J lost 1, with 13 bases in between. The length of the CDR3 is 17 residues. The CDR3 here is CASSLANGGSSNQPQHF. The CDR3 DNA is TGTGCCAGCAGCTTAGCCAACGGGGGGTCCAGCAATCAGCCCCAGCATTTT.

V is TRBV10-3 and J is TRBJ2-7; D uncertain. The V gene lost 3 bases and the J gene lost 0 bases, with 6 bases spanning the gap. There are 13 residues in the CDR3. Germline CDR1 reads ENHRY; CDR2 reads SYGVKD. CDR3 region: CAISDGSSYEQYF. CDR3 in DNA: TGTGCCATCAGTGATGGCAGCTCCTACGAGCAGTACTTC.

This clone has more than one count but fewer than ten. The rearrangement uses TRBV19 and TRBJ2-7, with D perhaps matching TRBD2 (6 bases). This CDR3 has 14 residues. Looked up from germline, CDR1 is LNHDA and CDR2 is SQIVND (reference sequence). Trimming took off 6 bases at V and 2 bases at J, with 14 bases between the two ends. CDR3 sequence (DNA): TGTGCCAGTAGGGCCCACAGGACTACCTACGAGCAGTACTTC. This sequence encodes CASRAHRTTYEQYF.

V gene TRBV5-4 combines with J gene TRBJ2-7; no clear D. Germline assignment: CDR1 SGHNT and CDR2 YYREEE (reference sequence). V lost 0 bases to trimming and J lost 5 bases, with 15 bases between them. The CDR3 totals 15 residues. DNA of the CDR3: TGTGCCAGCAGCTTGGAAGATGGCAGTTGGCACGAGCAGTACTTC. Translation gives CASSLEDGSWHEQYF.

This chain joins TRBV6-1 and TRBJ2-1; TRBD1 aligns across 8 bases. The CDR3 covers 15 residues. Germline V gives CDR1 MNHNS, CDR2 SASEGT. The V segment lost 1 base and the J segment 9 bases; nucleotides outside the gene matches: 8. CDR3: CASSEGRGLFFEQFF. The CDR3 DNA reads TGTGCCAGCAGTGAAGGCAGGGGGCTTTTCTTTGAGCAGTTCTTC.

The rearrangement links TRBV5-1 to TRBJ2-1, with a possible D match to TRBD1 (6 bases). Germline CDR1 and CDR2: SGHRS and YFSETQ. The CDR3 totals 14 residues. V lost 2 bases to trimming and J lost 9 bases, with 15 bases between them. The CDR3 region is CASSFDRPKGEQFF. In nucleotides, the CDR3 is TGCGCCAGCAGCTTCGACAGGCCTAAGGGTGAGCAGTTCTTC.

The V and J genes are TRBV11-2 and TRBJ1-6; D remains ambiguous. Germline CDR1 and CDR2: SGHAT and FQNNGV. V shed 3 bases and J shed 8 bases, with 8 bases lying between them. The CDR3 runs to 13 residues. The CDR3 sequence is CASSLNRDSPLHF. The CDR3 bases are TGTGCCAGCAGCTTGAATCGAGATTCACCCCTCCACTTT.

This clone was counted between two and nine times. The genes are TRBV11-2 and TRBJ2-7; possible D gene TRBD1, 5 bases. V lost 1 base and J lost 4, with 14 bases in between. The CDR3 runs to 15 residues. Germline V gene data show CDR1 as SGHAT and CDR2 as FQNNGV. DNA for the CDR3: TGTGCCAGCAGCTTAGGTTCCAGGGTCGTTTACGAGCAGTACTTC. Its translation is CASSLGSRVVYEQYF.

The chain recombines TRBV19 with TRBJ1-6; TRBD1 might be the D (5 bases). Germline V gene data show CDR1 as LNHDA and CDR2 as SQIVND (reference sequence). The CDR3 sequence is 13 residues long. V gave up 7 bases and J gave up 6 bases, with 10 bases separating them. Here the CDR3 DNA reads TGTGCCAGTACGGACACATCTAATTCACCCCTCCACTTT. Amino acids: CASTDTSNSPLHF.

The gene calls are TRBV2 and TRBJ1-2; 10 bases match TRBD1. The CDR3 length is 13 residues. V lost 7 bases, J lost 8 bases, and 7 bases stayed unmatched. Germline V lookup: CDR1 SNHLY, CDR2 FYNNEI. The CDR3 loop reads CASTTDRGQGYTF. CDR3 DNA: TGTGCCAGCACCACAGACAGGGGGCAAGGCTACACCTTC.

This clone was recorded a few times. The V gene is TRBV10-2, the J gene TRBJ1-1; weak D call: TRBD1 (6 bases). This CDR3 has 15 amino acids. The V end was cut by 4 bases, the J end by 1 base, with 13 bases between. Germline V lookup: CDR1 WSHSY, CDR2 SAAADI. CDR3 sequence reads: CASSASQGRNTEAFF. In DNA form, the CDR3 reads TGCGCCAGCAGTGCGAGTCAGGGGAGGAACACTGAAGCTTTCTTT.

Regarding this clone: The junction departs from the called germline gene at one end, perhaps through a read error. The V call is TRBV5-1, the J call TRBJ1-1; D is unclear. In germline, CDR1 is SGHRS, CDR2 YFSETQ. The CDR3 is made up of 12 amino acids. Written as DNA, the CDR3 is TGTGCCAGCAGCCTGGGGAGGACTGAAGCTTTCTTT. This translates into CASSLGRTEAFF.

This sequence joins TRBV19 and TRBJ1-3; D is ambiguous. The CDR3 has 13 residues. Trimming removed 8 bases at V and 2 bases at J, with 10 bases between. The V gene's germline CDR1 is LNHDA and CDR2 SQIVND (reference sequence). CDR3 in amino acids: CASSEVPGNTIYF. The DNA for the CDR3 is TGTGCCAGTTCTGAGGTTCCTGGAAACACCATATATTTT.

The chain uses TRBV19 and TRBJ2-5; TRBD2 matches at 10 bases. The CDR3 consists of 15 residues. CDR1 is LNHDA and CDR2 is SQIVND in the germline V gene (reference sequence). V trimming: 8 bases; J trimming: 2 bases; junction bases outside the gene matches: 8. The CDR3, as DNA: TGTGCCAGTTCAGATAGCGGGGGGCCACAAGAGACCCAGTACTTC. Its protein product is CASSDSGGPQETQYF.

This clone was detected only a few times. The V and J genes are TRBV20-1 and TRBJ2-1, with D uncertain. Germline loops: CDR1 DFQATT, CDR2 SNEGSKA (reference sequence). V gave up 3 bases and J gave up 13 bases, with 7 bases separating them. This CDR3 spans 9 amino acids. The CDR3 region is CSASPLQFF. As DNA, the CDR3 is TGCAGTGCTAGCCCTCTCCAGTTCTTC.

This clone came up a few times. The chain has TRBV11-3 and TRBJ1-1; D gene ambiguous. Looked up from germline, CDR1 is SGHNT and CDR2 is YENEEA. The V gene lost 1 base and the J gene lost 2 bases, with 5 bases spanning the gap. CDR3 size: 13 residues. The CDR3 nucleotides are TGTGCCAGCAGCTTAGGTGTAAACACTGAAGCTTTCTTT. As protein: CASSLGVNTEAFF.